The source of this T cell receptor (beta chain) is a study of cytomegalovirus exposure and HLA in healthy donors. Per the germline V gene, CDR1 is SGHAT and CDR2 is FQDESV (reference sequence). The length of the CDR3 is 15 residues. The junction had 6 bases not matched to a gene; V was cut back by 1 base and J by 3 bases. Worth noting for this clone: Its antigen remains unidentified.

Study-wide results and caveats: TCR beta sequences numbering 15,000 to 20,000 were associated with HLA alleles at 0.05 false discovery rate in a later analysis.

In the PCR, 60 Vbeta and 13 Jbeta primers were used. In the authors' workflow: About 10 million shared chains were among around 80 million unique TCR beta chains counted in a later analysis. TCRdb's table, derived via immunoSEQ multiplex PCR, lists solely in-frame clones and lacks some. That table is the source of V, J and clone size, and D and trimming were worked out from the DNA. Recorded for this sample: around 100,000 clones. This TCR was sampled from a young man in good health and CMV-seronegative. The rearrangement joins TRBV11-1 to TRBJ2-7; 7 bases are shared with TRBD1. Material for sequencing was PBMCs. The CDR3 loop is CASSLDRGNFYEQYF. The CDR3 DNA sequence: TGTGCCAGCAGCTTAGACAGGGGCAACTTCTACGAGCAGTACTTC.